This T cell receptor beta chain was sequenced for a study of control samples from healthy donors and cancer patients (dated by TCRdb to 2018 to 2021). Sequences LNHDA (CDR1) and SQIVND (CDR2) are obtained from the germline V gene (reference sequence). Cut back by 7 bases and 4 bases, the V and J ends lie 22 bases apart. CDR3 length: 17 amino acids, cysteine to phenylalanine. Just CDR3 DNA is preserved here, 51 bases in frame from base 1. Libraries were prepared through the immunoSEQ multiplex PCR assay. Here the immuneACCESS table is served through TCRdb, limited to in-frame sequences with V and J called. Missing clones are a known gap in these copies; in checked studies unresolved V genes cover under half, and the rest lacks a known reason. The sample contains some 100,000 clones, about nine tenths of them found a single time. 4% to 4.5% of the sample goes to the ten largest clones. This clone occurred a few times. No cognate antigen has been identified for it. Per-base qualities were not stored, and no clone one base away is much larger.

Sequenced input: blood. Here the chain combines TRBV19 and TRBJ2-2, with TRBD2 as a weak D call on 5 bases. The receptor was isolated from a human donor in good health. The donor label of this sample is uncertain. Here is the DNA: TGTGCCAGTACCCACCCCTACTCTGACGGGATCACCGGGGAGCTGTTTTTT. Translation gives CASTHPYSDGITGELFF.